This T cell receptor beta chain is drawn from a study of CXCR3-negative and CXCR3-positive naive CD8 T cells. Study-level information: About 135 million TRB reads in total, about 1.5 +/- 0.3 million per library. Overall study findings and caveats: Hydrophobicity of TRB CDR3s was greater in CXCR3-positive naive cells than in CXCR3-negative naive cells.

TRB cDNA was prepared as libraries by UMI-labeled 5' RACE. TCRdb reanalyzed the 5' RACE reads, giving one entry per CDR3 protein sequence and no DNA. The data show tens of thousands of distinct CDR3 sequences, and the top ten clones hold under 0.55%. The CDR3 spans 15 residues. Germline CDR1 and CDR2: SGHDT and YYEEEE. Notes on this clonotype: Its target is not known.

The rearrangement joins TRBV5-6 to TRBJ2-3; TCRdb's D gene call, TRBD2, goes unchecked for lack of DNA. The receptor comes from a human donor in good health. Some clones in this sample may be carry-over from other donors' samples. Sequencing input: naive CXCR3+ CD8+ T cells from blood. Subset reported: CD45RO-CCR7+CD27+CD95- naive CD8+ T cells expressing CXCR3 (TNR3+). CDR3 protein: CASSSLRRGTDTQYF.